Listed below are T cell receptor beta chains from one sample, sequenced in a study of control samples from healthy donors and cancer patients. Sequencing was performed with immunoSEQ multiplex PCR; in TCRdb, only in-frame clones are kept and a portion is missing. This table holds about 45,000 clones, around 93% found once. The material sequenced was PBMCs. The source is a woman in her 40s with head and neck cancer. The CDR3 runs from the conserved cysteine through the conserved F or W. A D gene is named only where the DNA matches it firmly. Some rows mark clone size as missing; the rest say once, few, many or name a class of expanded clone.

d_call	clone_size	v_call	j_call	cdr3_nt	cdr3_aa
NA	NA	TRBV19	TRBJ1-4	TGTGCCAGTACCCCCGGCCGGACTAATGAAAAACTGTTTTTT	CASTPGRTNEKLFF
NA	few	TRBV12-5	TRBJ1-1	TGTGCTAGTGGTTTTCCGGACGTGTTGTGCAGAAAAGCTTTCTTT	CASGFPDVLCRKAFF
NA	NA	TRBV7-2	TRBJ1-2	TGTGCCAGCAGCTTAGAGGGCAGGGCGACCCCCTATGGCTACACCTTC	CASSLEGRATPYGYTF
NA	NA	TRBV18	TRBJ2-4	TGTGCCAGCTCACCCGGCCCGACCAAAAACATTCAGTACTTC	CASSPGPTKNIQYF
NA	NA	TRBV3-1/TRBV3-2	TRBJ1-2	TGTGCCAGCAGTCGCGGAGGGGCTTCTAACTATGGCTACACCTTC	CASSRGGASNYGYTF
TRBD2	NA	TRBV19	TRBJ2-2	TGTGCCAGTAGTATCATTCCGGGGGGAACCGGGGAGCTGTTTTTT	CASSIIPGGTGELFF
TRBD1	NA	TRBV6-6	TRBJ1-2	TGTGCCAGCAGTCAGGGACAGGGCAAGAGGAACTATGGCTACACCTTC	CASSQGQGKRNYGYTF
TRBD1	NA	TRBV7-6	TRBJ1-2	TGTGCCAGCAGCGAAGCCGCTGACAGGGCGGACTATGGCTACACCTTC	CASSEAADRADYGYTF
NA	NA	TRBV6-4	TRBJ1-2	TGTGCCAGCAGTGACTCTTCAGGTTTACGGTTAGGCTACACCTTC	CASSDSSGLRLGYTF
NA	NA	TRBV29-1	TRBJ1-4	TGCAGCGTAGCCATTCAGGGATTAAATGAAAAACTGTTTTTT	CSVAIQGLNEKLFF
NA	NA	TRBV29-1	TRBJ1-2	TGCAGCGTTGGGAAGAGATCCCCAGGTGGTTCCCCCTATGGCTACACCTTC	CSVGKRSPGGSPYGYTF
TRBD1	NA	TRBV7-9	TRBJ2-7	TGTGCCAGCAGCCCCTGGACAGGGCGGAACGAGCAGTACTTC	CASSPWTGRNEQYF
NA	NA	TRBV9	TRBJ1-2	TGTGCCAGCAGCGTAACACAGGGATCTAACTATGGCTACACCTTC	CASSVTQGSNYGYTF
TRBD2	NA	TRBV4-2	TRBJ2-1	TGTGCCAGCAGCCTCGGGGAGACTAGCGGGTATTCCTACAATGAGCAGTTCTTC	CASSLGETSGYSYNEQFF
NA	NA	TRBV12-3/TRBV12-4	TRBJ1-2	TGTGCCAGCAGTTTTAGGACAGCAGATGGCTACACCTTC	CASSFRTADGYTF
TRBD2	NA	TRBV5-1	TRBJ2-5	TGCGCCAGCAGCTTCTCAGGACTAGCGGGAACAGAGACCCAGTACTTC	CASSFSGLAGTETQYF
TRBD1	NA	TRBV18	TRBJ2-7	TGTGCCAGCTCACCCTGGACAGGGGCGGTAATCGGCGAGCAGTACTTC	CASSPWTGAVIGEQYF
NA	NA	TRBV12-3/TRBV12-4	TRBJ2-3	TGTGCCAGCAGTTTAAGGGGGGATACGCAGTATTTT	CASSLRGDTQYF
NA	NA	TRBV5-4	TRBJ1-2	TGTGCCAGCAGCCCTTATTCTGTTTTGGCCGGCTACACCTTC	CASSPYSVLAGYTF
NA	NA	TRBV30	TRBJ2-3	TGTGCCTGGGAGGCAGGGGCGATCACAGATACGCAGTATTTT	CAWEAGAITDTQYF
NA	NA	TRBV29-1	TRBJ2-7	TGCAGCGTTGTGGGACTCGGAAGCTCCTACGAGCAGTACTTC	CSVVGLGSSYEQYF
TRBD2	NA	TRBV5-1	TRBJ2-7	TGCGCCAGCAGCCCCAAGACTAGCGGGGCCTACGAGCAGTACTTC	CASSPKTSGAYEQYF
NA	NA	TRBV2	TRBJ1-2	TGTGCCAGCAGCCTAGCCTCCCGGGGGACCGACGATGGCTACACCTTC	CASSLASRGTDDGYTF
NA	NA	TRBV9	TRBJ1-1	TGTGCCAGCAGCGTAGTGCAGGGGATCACTGAAGCTTTCTTT	CASSVVQGITEAFF
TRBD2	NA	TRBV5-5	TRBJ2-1	TGTGCCAGCAGTTACTCTAGCGGAACCTACAATGAGCAGTTCTTC	CASSYSSGTYNEQFF
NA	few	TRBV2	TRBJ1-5	TGTGCCAGCACCCAGACGTCGTCAAATCAGCCCCAGCATTTT	CASTQTSSNQPQHF
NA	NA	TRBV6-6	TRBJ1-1	TGTGCCAGCATCCTCCGGGGGGAATCTGAAGCTTTCTTT	CASILRGESEAFF
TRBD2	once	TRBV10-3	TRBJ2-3	TGTGCCATCAGTGAGTCATCAGCGGGGGGGGTTACAGATACGCAGTATTTT	CAISESSAGGVTDTQYF
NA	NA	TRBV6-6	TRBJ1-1	TGTGCCAGCAGGAGGGTGAACACTGAAGCTTTCTTT	CASRRVNTEAFF
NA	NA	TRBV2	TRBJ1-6	TGTGCCAGCAGGCCGCGGGTATCCGATAATTCACCCCTCCACTTT	CASRPRVSDNSPLHF
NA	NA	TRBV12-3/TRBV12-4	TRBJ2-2	TGTGCCAGCAGCCGGGATTACACCGGGGAGCTGTTTTTT	CASSRDYTGELFF
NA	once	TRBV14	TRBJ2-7	TGTGCCAGCAGCCAAGCTGCAGGGAACTACGAGCAGTACTTC	CASSQAAGNYEQYF
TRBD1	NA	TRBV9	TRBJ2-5	TGTGCCAGCAGTAGGTCAGGGGGCCAAGAGACCCAGTACTTC	CASSRSGGQETQYF
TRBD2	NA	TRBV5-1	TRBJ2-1	TGCGCCAGCAGCTTAGGCGGGAGTAGGTATGAGCAGTTCTTC	CASSLGGSRYEQFF
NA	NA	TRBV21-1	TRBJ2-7	TGTGCCAGCAGCAGAAGTTCCGGGACCGCACTGTCCAACTACTACGAGCAGTACTTC	CASSRSSGTALSNYYEQYF
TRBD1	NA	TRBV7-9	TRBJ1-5	TGTGCCAGCAGCTTATGGATGGGGCGACAGGGTCAGCCCCAGCATTTT	CASSLWMGRQGQPQHF
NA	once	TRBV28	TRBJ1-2	TGTGCCAGCAGTTTCCCGGGAGGGGCCAACTATGGCTACACCTTC	CASSFPGGANYGYTF
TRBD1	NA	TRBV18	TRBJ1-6	TGTGCCAGCTCGTTCGGACAGGGAGCTAATTCACCCCTCCACTTT	CASSFGQGANSPLHF
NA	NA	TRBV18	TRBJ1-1	TGTGCCAGCTCACTTTCGCAGGGAAGAACTGAAGCTTTCTTT	CASSLSQGRTEAFF
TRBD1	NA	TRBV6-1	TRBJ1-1	TGTGCCAGCAGTGAATTGGGTGGACAGGATCACACTGAAGCTTTCTTT	CASSELGGQDHTEAFF
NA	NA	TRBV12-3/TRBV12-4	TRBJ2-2	TGTGCCAGCAGTTTAGAGCGAGGCGGGGAGCTGTTTTTT	CASSLERGGELFF
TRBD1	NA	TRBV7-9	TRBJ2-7	TGTGCCACCTCTGATGAAGGGGGCGCGTTCTCCTACGAGCAGTACTTC	CATSDEGGAFSYEQYF
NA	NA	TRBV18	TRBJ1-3	TGTGCCAGCTCACCGGTCAGGGGTGATGCTGGAAACACCATATATTTT	CASSPVRGDAGNTIYF
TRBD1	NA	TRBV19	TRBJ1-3	TGTGCCAGTAGTTCAACCATTTCAGGGGGTGGCACCATATATTTT	CASSSTISGGGTIYF
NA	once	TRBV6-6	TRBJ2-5	TGTGCCAGCAGTTACGAGGGGGTAGGCCAAGAGACCCAGTACTTC	CASSYEGVGQETQYF
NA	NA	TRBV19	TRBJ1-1	TGTGCCAGTAGTATCCGGGACATGAACACTGAAGCTTTCTTT	CASSIRDMNTEAFF
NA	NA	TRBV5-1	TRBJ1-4	TGCGCCAGCAGCTTGGATCGAGAAAAACTGTTTTTT	CASSLDREKLFF
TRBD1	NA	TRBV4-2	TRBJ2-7	TGTGCCAGCAGCCCCAGACAGGGACACTACGAGCAGTACTTC	CASSPRQGHYEQYF
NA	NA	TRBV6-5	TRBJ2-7	TGTGCCAGCAGTTACTCTCTATCGTGGGGAGCCTACGAGCAGTACTTC	CASSYSLSWGAYEQYF
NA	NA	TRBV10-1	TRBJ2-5	TGCGCCAGCAGTGACGGGGGCCCCCGGACCCAGTACTTC	CASSDGGPRTQYF
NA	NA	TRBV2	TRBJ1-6	TGTGCCAGCAGTGAACGGTTCACGAATAATTCACCCCTCCACTTT	CASSERFTNNSPLHF
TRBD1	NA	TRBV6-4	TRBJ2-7	TGTGCCAGCAGTGAACAGGGGGGTAACGAGCAGTACTTC	CASSEQGGNEQYF